These 17 T cell receptor beta chains came from one sample sequenced in a study of tumor-infiltrating lymphocytes in oesophageal squamous cell carcinoma. Via MiXCR, TCRdb re-called the PCR reads, giving one row per CDR3 protein. The sample records some 11,000 distinct CDR3 sequences, roughly 52% being singletons. Material: esophageal tumor tissue. Receptor source: a female donor with esophageal squamous cell carcinoma.

This clonotype has just one count. The chain employs TRBV7-6 and TRBJ2-5, with TRBD2 identical over 7 bases. There are 15 residues in the CDR3. CDR1 and CDR2 from the germline V gene are SGHVS and FNYEAQ. The V gene end was trimmed by 5 bases and the J gene end by 0 bases; junction bases not matched to a gene: 6. The CDR3 protein is CASSLIGRDQETQYF. The CDR3 DNA reads TGTGCCAGCAGCCTTATTGGGAGGGACCAAGAGACCCAGTACTTC.

This chain joins TRBV28 and TRBJ2-7; 11 nucleotides agree with TRBD1. This CDR3 contains 19 residues. CDR1 is MDHEN, CDR2 SYDVKM, per germline. The junction had 19 bases not matched to a gene; V was cut back by 4 bases and J by 5 bases. CDR3 residues: CASSSTFKDGTGGGDEQYF. The CDR3 bases are TGTGCCAGCAGTTCCACTTTCAAAGACGGGACAGGGGGTGGCGACGAGCAGTACTTC.

The chain carries TRBV7-3 and TRBJ2-3; 8 bases agree with TRBD1. The CDR3 totals 16 residues. Per the germline V gene, CDR1 is SGHTA and CDR2 is FQGTGA. V shed 5 bases, J shed 1 base, and the junction held 8 bases outside the gene matches. CDR3 sequence: CASSPDRVVGTDTQYF. The DNA for the CDR3 is TGTGCCAGCAGCCCGGACAGGGTGGTTGGCACAGATACGCAGTATTTT. The whole variable domain, filled in from reference TRBV7-3 and TRBJ2-3, reads GAGVSQTPSNKVTEKGKYVELRCDPISGHTALYWYRQSLGQGPEFLIYFQGTGAADDSGLPNDRFFAVRPEGSVSTLKIQRTERGDSAVYLCASSPDRVVGTDTQYFGPGTRLTVL.

The chain couples TRBV6-6 to TRBJ2-5; weak D call: TRBD2 (5 bases). Germline-derived CDR1 and CDR2 are MNHNY and SVGAGI (reference sequence). The CDR3 totals 16 residues. Trimming took off 0 bases at V and 11 bases at J, with 22 bases between the two ends. The CDR3 DNA follows: TGTGCCAGCAGTTACTCGAGAACGGGATCCTACAATGAGCAGTACTTC. Its translation: CASSYSRTGSYNEQYF.

This clonotype was recorded at least ten times. The chain is built from TRBV5-6 and TRBJ1-1; TRBD1 is a possible D gene (6 bases). CDR1 is SGHDT, CDR2 YYEEEE, per germline. Deletions cut 1 base from V and 4 bases from J, with 14 bases between. The length of the CDR3 is 15 residues. The CDR3 loop is CASSLQGWGGTEAFF. CDR3 nucleotide sequence: TGTGCCAGCAGCTTGCAGGGGTGGGGCGGCACTGAAGCTTTCTTT.

The chain uses TRBV28 and TRBJ2-5, with a tentative D call TRBD1 (6 bases). The end of the DNA fits TRBJ2-1 better, so the J call may be wrong. The germline V gene encodes CDR1 MDHEN and CDR2 SYDVKM. CDR3 size: 12 residues. CDR3 loop: CASSGNRAQQFF. CDR3 nucleotide sequence: TGTGCCAGCAGTGGGAACAGGGCACAGCAGTTCTTC.

This clonotype was detected only a few times. This sequence joins TRBV7-8 and TRBJ2-1; 9 nucleotides agree with TRBD1. The J call may be faulty, since TRBJ2-7 better matches the DNA end. Per germline, CDR1 SGHVS and CDR2 FQNEAQ. The CDR3 consists of 14 residues. The CDR3 DNA is TGTGCCAGCAGCAACAGACAGGGGGCCTACGAGCAGTACTTC. It encodes CASSNRQGAYEQYF.

The V and J genes are TRBV28 and TRBJ2-1; D is uncertain. The CDR3 runs to 14 residues. The germline gives CDR1 MDHEN, CDR2 SYDVKM. V lost 4 bases and J lost 5, with 12 bases in between. CDR3 DNA: TGTGCCAGCAGTTCACTACTAACTAACAATGAGCAGTTCTTC. Translation gives CASSSLLTNNEQFF.

In its sample, this clonotype was seen a few times. The rearrangement uses TRBV7-2 and TRBJ2-3, with 9 bases lining up with TRBD1. The CDR3 totals 17 residues. Germline trimming cut 7 bases from V and 4 bases from J; bases unmatched to any gene: 15. Germline CDR1 reads SGHTA; CDR2 reads FQGNSA. The CDR3 region has the DNA TGTGCCAGCACCCAAGGGGGGGGACAGGGAGGTGCAGATACGCAGTATTTT. Residues: CASTQGGGQGGADTQYF.

The chain is built from TRBV24-1 and TRBJ2-1; TRBD1 or TRBD2 may be the D gene (6 bases each). The DNA end lines up better with TRBJ2-7; the J call may be wrong. Germline-derived CDR1 and CDR2 are KGHDR and SFDVKD. CDR3 length equals 17 residues. The CDR3 DNA is TGTGCCACCAGTGGAAGCGGAGGGGGACGCGGGTACAATGAGCAGTACTTC. Its protein product is CATSGSGGGRGYNEQYF.

V is TRBV6-1 and J is TRBJ2-1; D uncertain. Germline V gene data show CDR1 as MNHNS and CDR2 as SASEGT. This CDR3 region has 15 residues. The V end was cut by 5 bases, the J end by 0 bases, with 11 bases between. CDR3 protein: CASSYGESSYNEQFF. For the CDR3, the DNA is TGTGCCAGCAGTTACGGTGAAAGCTCCTACAATGAGCAGTTCTTC.

The chain uses TRBV7-3 and TRBJ2-6; tentative D call: TRBD1 (6 bases). CDR1 and CDR2 from the germline V gene are SGHTA and FQGTGA. Trimming removed 5 bases from V and 0 bases from J, with 14 bases in between. CDR3 length: 17 amino acids. The CDR3 is CASSPWGRISGANVLTF. DNA for the CDR3: TGTGCCAGCAGCCCTTGGGGGCGGATCTCTGGGGCCAACGTCCTGACTTTC.

The J gene is TRBJ2-5, the V gene TRBV10-1, with D perhaps being TRBD1 or TRBD2 (5 bases each). Germline-derived CDR1 and CDR2 are WNHNN and SYGVQD (reference sequence). Trimming removed 6 bases from V and 11 bases from J, with 25 bases in between. The CDR3 covers 15 residues. The CDR3 bases are TGCGCCAGCAGGGACCAAGGGACGGACTCGGGCGGGCAGTACTTC. Its protein product is CASRDQGTDSGGQYF.

This clonotype has at least ten counts. The conserved phenylalanine or tryptophan is not found at the CDR3 terminus, so this likely reflects a read error. The limits of the CDR3 on the DNA are not certain, so only TCRdb's listed CDR3 is given. The chain has TRBV7-2 and TRBJ2-5; the listed D gene, TRBD2, was not tested against the DNA. Germline V CDR1 and CDR2: SGHTA, FQGNSA. Both ends counted, the CDR3 spans 17 residues. The CDR3 spells CASSLVPGSDSPLHFGN.

This sequence joins TRBV7-2 and TRBJ2-3; 8 bases align to TRBD1. Germline assignment: CDR1 SGHTA and CDR2 FQGNSA. The CDR3 sequence is 13 residues long. Trimming cost V 3 bases and J 5 bases; bases outside gene matches: 1. CDR3 DNA: TGTGCCAGCAGCTTCGACAGGGGAGATACGCAGTATTTT. It translates to CASSFDRGDTQYF.

This clonotype was seen ten or more times. The rearrangement joins TRBV6-6 to TRBJ2-7, with 10 bases aligning to TRBD2. V dropped 2 bases and J dropped 7; count of bases not matched to a gene: 17. The CDR3 is 18 residues long. Germline assignment: CDR1 MNHNY and CDR2 SVGAGI (reference sequence). CDR3 region: CASSYRLGSSGGGYEQYF. The CDR3, as DNA: TGTGCCAGCAGTTACAGATTAGGGTCTAGCGGGGGTGGGTATGAGCAGTACTTC.

CDR3 residues: CASVFAANTEAFF. The DNA for the CDR3 is TGTGCCAGCGTTTTCGCAGCGAACACTGAAGCTTTCTTT. The chain links TRBV18 to TRBJ1-1; D is undetermined. In germline, CDR1 is KGHSH, CDR2 LQKENI. CDR3 length: 13 amino acids. V was pared by 8 bases and J by 1 base, with 11 bases between.